The 16 T cell receptor beta chains below come from one sample, sequenced in a study of T-cell reconstitution after alpha-beta-depleted transplantation in children (dated by TCRdb to the mid-2010s). Preparation of the library involved PCR. Instrument used: Illumina HiSeq 2500. TCR libraries were prepared with molecular barcoding, using unique molecular identifiers to normalize TCRbeta repertoire quantification. Using fastp trimming at Q25 and MiXCR clonotype assembly, TCRdb reanalyzed the public sequencing data and kept in-frame beta chains. Entries are consolidated by CDR3 protein sequence, retaining the most common genes and DNA. This sample lists some 340,000 distinct CDR3 sequences; under 13% were detected once. The biggest ten clones account for more than 2% of the sample. Sample: PBMCs from the stem cell graft donor, taken from the stem cell graft. The source is a human donor who donated a stem cell graft to a child with acute lymphoblastic leukemia.

In its sample, this clonotype was seen a few times. The DNA of the CDR3 is TGTGCCAGCAGTTCGACAGAAGCCTACGAGCAGTACTTC. It is translated as CASSSTEAYEQYF. This sequence joins TRBV12-3 or TRBV12-4 and TRBJ2-7, with a possible D match to TRBD1 (5 bases). With 4 bases removed from V and 2 bases from J, the gap between germline ends came to 9 bases. This CDR3 region has 13 residues.

This clonotype occurred a few times. V usage is TRBV2 and J usage is TRBJ2-3, with TRBD2 matching over 9 bases. The ends lost 10 bases at V and 0 bases at J; junction bases unmatched: 2. CDR3 size: 13 residues. CDR1 and CDR2 (germline): SNHLY, FYNNEI. CDR3 nucleotides: TGTGCCAAGGGACTAGCTAGCACAGATACGCAGTATTTT. This sequence encodes CAKGLASTDTQYF.

This clonotype came up a few times. The chain joins TRBV12-3 or TRBV12-4 to TRBJ1-1; no clear D gene. Trimming shortened V by 1 base and J by 10 bases, and 16 bases separated the two germline ends. This CDR3 contains 14 residues. The CDR3 nucleotides read TGTGCCAGCAGTTTAGGACTAAAAAAGATTGGAGCTTTCTTT. It codes for CASSLGLKKIGAFF.

The rearrangement joins TRBV4-2 to TRBJ2-7; TRBD2 aligns across 10 bases. V was pared by 4 bases and J by 2 bases, with 5 bases of the junction left unmatched. The CDR3 has 15 amino acids. The germline gives CDR1 LGHNA, CDR2 YNFKEQ. CDR3 sequence: CASSPLSGGAYEQYF. In nucleotides, the CDR3 is TGTGCCAGCAGCCCTCTCAGCGGGGGGGCCTACGAGCAGTACTTC.

In its sample, this clonotype was seen many times. The V call is TRBV5-1, the J call TRBJ2-3; TRBD2 aligns across 11 bases. V trimming: 8 bases; J trimming: 5 bases; junction bases outside the gene matches: 4. Per germline, CDR1 SGHRS and CDR2 YFSETQ. CDR3 length: 13 amino acids. CDR3 sequence (DNA): TGCGCCAGTACACTAGCGGGAGAAGATACGCAGTATTTT. Translating it yields CASTLAGEDTQYF.

This clonotype was found a few times. CDR3 region: CASSVTQGMTDTQYF. CDR3 DNA: TGTGCCAGCAGCGTAACCCAGGGGATGACAGATACGCAGTATTTT. The chain joins TRBV9 to TRBJ2-3, with D perhaps matching TRBD1 (6 bases). Germline V gene sequence: CDR1 SGDLS, CDR2 YYNGEE. The ends were cut back, 1 base at V and 3 bases at J, with 12 bases in the middle. This CDR3 contains 15 residues.

This clonotype was counted between two and nine times. The rearrangement uses TRBV27 and TRBJ1-6; perhaps TRBD1 as D (5 bases). V lost 0 bases, J lost 4 bases, and 13 bases lay in between. CDR1 is MNHEY, CDR2 SMNVEV, per germline (reference sequence). The CDR3 sequence is 17 residues long. CDR3 nucleotide sequence: TGTGCCAGCAGTTTATCTGTCCGGGACGGATATAATTCACCCCTCCACTTT. It encodes CASSLSVRDGYNSPLHF.

This clonotype has at least ten counts. The genes are TRBV4-3 and TRBJ2-2, with a tentative D call TRBD1 (6 bases). The CDR3 length is 15 residues. Germline loops: CDR1 LGHNA, CDR2 YSLEER. The germline V and J ends were trimmed by 0 bases and 4 bases, with 9 bases remaining between them. The CDR3 reads CASSQEGGVTGELFF. The CDR3 region has the DNA TGCGCCAGCAGCCAAGAAGGGGGTGTCACCGGGGAGCTGTTTTTT.

There are a few counts of this clonotype. The V and J genes are TRBV24-1 and TRBJ2-3; 7 nucleotides agree with TRBD2. From germline, CDR1 is KGHDR and CDR2 SFDVKD. This CDR3 is built from 15 residues. V shed 5 bases and J 4 bases; nucleotides not matched to a gene: 8. The CDR3 sequence is CATSAPGLLSDTQYF. CDR3 sequence (DNA): TGTGCCACCAGTGCCCCGGGACTACTCTCAGATACGCAGTATTTT.

This chain uses TRBV7-9 with TRBJ1-3; TRBD1 is a possible D gene (6 bases). CDR3 length: 15 amino acids. Trimming removed 5 bases at V and 5 bases at J, with 16 bases between. The germline V gene encodes CDR1 SEHNR and CDR2 FQNEAQ (reference sequence). CDR3 amino acids: CASSPGDTLRNTIYF. CDR3 coding DNA: TGTGCCAGCAGCCCGGGGGACACCTTGAGAAACACCATATATTTT. The whole variable domain, filled in from reference TRBV7-9 and TRBJ1-3, reads DTGVSQNPRHKITKRGQNVTFRCDPISEHNRLYWYRQTLGQGPEFLTYFQNEAQLEKSRLLSDRFSAERPKGSFSTLEIQRTEQGDSAMYLCASSPGDTLRNTIYFGEGSWLTVV.

This clonotype was found many times. The chain couples TRBV20-1 to TRBJ2-5; possible D gene TRBD2, 6 bases. Germline V gene lookup returns CDR1 DFQATT and CDR2 SNEGSKA (reference sequence). The V and J ends lost 6 bases and 1 base respectively, with 15 bases between them. The CDR3 runs to 14 residues. CDR3 DNA sequence: TGCAGTGCCTACCGAAGCGGGCCCCAAGAGACCCAGTACTTC. Protein product: CSAYRSGPQETQYF.

This sequence joins TRBV5-1 and TRBJ1-4; D call uncertain. Trimming pared 3 bases from V and 7 bases from J, leaving 7 bases between. CDR1 SGHRS and CDR2 YFSETQ come from the germline V gene. This CDR3 comprises 12 residues. CDR3 in DNA: TGCGCCAGCAGCTCAGACGGTGAAAAACTGTTTTTT. It translates to CASSSDGEKLFF.

This chain uses TRBV5-1 with TRBJ2-3; possibly TRBD1 for D (5 bases). The CDR3 runs to 11 residues. Germline V gene sequence: CDR1 SGHRS, CDR2 YFSETQ. V was trimmed by 0 bases and J by 15 bases, leaving 11 bases between them. CDR3 nucleotides: TGCGCCAGCAGCTTGGAGGGGATGCACTATTTT. This translates into CASSLEGMHYF. Variable domain in full (rest from reference TRBV5-1 and TRBJ2-3): KAGVTQTPRYLIKTRGQQVTLSCSPISGHRSVSWYQQTPGQGLQFLFEYFSETQRNKGNFPGRFSGRQFSNSRSEMNVSTLELGDSALYLCASSLEGMHYFGPGTRLTVL.

The rearrangement joins TRBV20-1 to TRBJ2-3, with TRBD2 matching over 7 bases. Germline CDR1 is DFQATT and CDR2 is SNEGSKA (reference sequence). The CDR3 covers 16 residues. The V gene end was trimmed by 0 bases and the J gene end by 2 bases; junction bases not matched to a gene: 8. Written as DNA, the CDR3 is TGCAGTGCTAGAGATCATGAGCGGGGTCACACAGATACGCAGTATTTT. This encodes CSARDHERGHTDTQYF.

This clonotype was seen only a few times. The chain carries TRBV29-1 and TRBJ2-7; 8 bases line up with TRBD2. The germline CDR1 and CDR2 sequences are SQVTM and ANQGSEA. V shed 7 bases, J shed 2 bases, and the junction held 10 bases outside the gene matches. The length of the CDR3 is 14 residues. CDR3 sequence (DNA): TGCAGCGCCATACCGGGACTAGACACCTACGAGCAGTACTTC. Its protein is CSAIPGLDTYEQYF.

The chain carries TRBV6-2 or TRBV6-3 and TRBJ2-5, with TRBD2 matching over 9 bases. The CDR3 totals 14 residues. CDR1 is MNHEY and CDR2 is SVGEGT in the germline V gene. After removal of 6 bases from V and 3 bases from J, the junction contained 5 bases not matched to a gene. The CDR3 spells CASSWTSVKETQYF. In nucleotides, the CDR3 is TGTGCCAGCAGCTGGACTAGCGTGAAAGAGACCCAGTACTTC.